The T cell receptor beta chain described here comes from a study of blood T cell repertoires in COVID-19. Trimming at V came to 3 bases and at J to 0 bases, leaving 6 bases not matched to a gene. This CDR3 region has 16 residues. Germline V gives CDR1 SGDLS, CDR2 YYNGEE. Sequencing used immunoSEQ multiplex PCR; TCRdb keeps in-frame clones, though not all of them. The data show 200,000 to 250,000 clones, 82% seen once. V is TRBV9 and J is TRBJ2-1, with 7 bases aligning to TRBD2. The TCR was taken from a woman aged 60 to 75 who had recovered from COVID-19. The sample taken for sequencing was PBMCs or T cells enriched from blood (not recorded which). The CDR3 sequence: CASSAGGSDSYNEQFF. CDR3 sequence (DNA): TGTGCCAGCAGCGCGGGGGGTAGCGACTCCTACAATGAGCAGTTCTTC.